This T cell receptor beta chain was identified in a study of immune evolution from preneoplasia to lung adenocarcinoma. The length of the CDR3 is 17 residues. Nucleic acids came from premalignant or tumor cells enriched by macro-dissection. Whole-study findings and limits: Later-stage lesions appeared to have more T cells, more diversity, less clonality.

Profiled with immunoSEQ multiplex PCR; TCRdb holds only in-frame clones, not every one. The table lists 15,000 or so clones, about four fifths of them singletons. Note on this clone: Its antigen is currently unknown.

This rearrangement joins TRBV21-1 to TRBJ2-7. TRBV21-1 is an annotated pseudogene. The sequencing input was FFPE minimally invasive lung adenocarcinoma tissue. The clonotype comes from a person aged 60-80 years with lung adenocarcinoma. CDR3 coding DNA: TGTGCCAGCAGCAAATCCCTGGACGGTAGGGCAACCTACGAGCAGTACTTC. Translation gives CASSKSLDGRATYEQYF.